This entry concerns a single T cell receptor beta chain. Antigen: not known. This entry belongs to a study of OX40 agonist ivuxolimab in advanced cancers. Notes on the study in general: CD8+ T cells averaged more expanded clones than CD4+.

At baseline, cycle 4 day 1, and cycle 7 day 1, blood was sampled. Sequencing was performed with immunoSEQ multiplex PCR; in TCRdb, only in-frame clones are kept and a portion is missing. There are roughly 86,000 clones in the sample; 85% to 95% occur only once, and roughly 0.69% lies in the top ten. The origin of this receptor is an adult with an advanced solid tumor such as melanoma, head and neck, liver or kidney cancer. Sequences were derived from CD4+ or CD8+ T cells sorted from blood, sampled in a trial of the OX40 agonist ivuxolimab.

CDR3 region: CASSLSGARNQPQHF. In DNA, the CDR3 is TGTGCCAGCAGTTTATCGGGGGCGCGTAATCAGCCCCAGCATTTT. The chain joins TRBV28 to TRBJ1-5; D is perhaps TRBD1 (6 bases). Germline CDR1 reads MDHEN; CDR2 reads SYDVKM. The V end lost 1 base, the J end lost 4 bases, and 11 bases lay between the germline ends. The CDR3 has 15 residues. Filled out from reference TRBV28 and TRBJ1-5, the complete variable domain reads DVKVTQSSRYLVKRTGEKVFLECVQDMDHENMFWYRQDPGLGLRLIYFSYDVKMKEKGDIPEGYSVSREKKERFSLILESASTNQTSMYLCASSLSGARNQPQHFGDGTRLSIL.